These T cell receptor beta chains were read from a single sample in a study of tumor and adjacent non-tumor tissue in lung cancer. Via MiXCR, TCRdb re-called the multiplex PCR reads, giving one row per CDR3 protein. The sample holds about 100,000 distinct CDR3 sequences, 50% to 70% seen once. Input material: distant non-tumor lung tissue. The receptors derive from a young man with non-small cell lung cancer. Both conserved end residues are part of each CDR3. The order of the fields is V gene, clone size, J gene, D gene, CDR3 protein, CDR3 DNA. The D gene is left open where the match is weak. Part of the rows lack a size; the others show once, few, many or a class for expanded clones.

v_gene: TRBV29-1; abundance: .; j_gene: TRBJ2-7; d_gene: .; CDR3aa: CSVAVSRSSYEQYF; CDR3nt: TGCAGCGTGGCTGTTTCGCGTAGCTCCTACGAACAGTACTTC
v_gene: TRBV6-5; abundance: many; j_gene: TRBJ1-4; d_gene: TRBD1; CDR3aa: CASSRDRAEEKLFF; CDR3nt: TGTGCCAGCAGCAGAGACAGGGCGGAAGAAAAACTGTTTTTT
v_gene: TRBV7-2; abundance: few; j_gene: TRBJ2-3; d_gene: .; CDR3aa: CASSTWQSTDTQYF; CDR3nt: TGTGCCAGCAGCACGTGGCAGAGCACAGATACGCAGTATTTT
v_gene: TRBV11-2; abundance: .; j_gene: TRBJ2-1; d_gene: TRBD2; CDR3aa: CASSLLLAGNDNEQFF; CDR3nt: TGTGCCAGCAGCCTTCTCCTAGCGGGAAACGACAATGAGCAGTTCTTC
v_gene: TRBV2; abundance: .; j_gene: TRBJ1-1; d_gene: .; CDR3aa: CASSEDTNTEAFF; CDR3nt: TGTGCCAGCAGTGAGGACACGAACACTGAAGCTTTCTTT
v_gene: TRBV11-2; abundance: .; j_gene: TRBJ2-2; d_gene: .; CDR3aa: CASSYPTAGELFF; CDR3nt: TGTGCCAGCAGCTACCCGACGGCGGGGGAGCTGTTTTTT
v_gene: TRBV6-2/TRBV6-3; abundance: .; j_gene: TRBJ2-7; d_gene: .; CDR3aa: CASVVYEQYF; CDR3nt: TGTGCGAGTGTGGTATACGAGCAGTACTTC
v_gene: TRBV20-1; abundance: .; j_gene: TRBJ2-7; d_gene: TRBD1; CDR3aa: CSAAGTGGFLEEQYF; CDR3nt: TGCAGCGCGGCGGGGACAGGGGGCTTTTTAGAAGAGCAGTACTTC
v_gene: TRBV6-1; abundance: .; j_gene: TRBJ2-1; d_gene: .; CDR3aa: CASSEIPLDKQFF; CDR3nt: TGTGCCAGCAGTGAAATCCCTTTGGATAAGCAGTTCTTC
v_gene: TRBV20-1; abundance: .; j_gene: TRBJ2-6; d_gene: .; CDR3aa: CSATPTGPVANVLTF; CDR3nt: TGCAGTGCTACCCCTACAGGGCCCGTGGCCAACGTCCTGACTTTC
v_gene: TRBV6-1; abundance: .; j_gene: TRBJ1-1; d_gene: .; CDR3aa: CASKAPLWQGVTNTEASF; CDR3nt: .
v_gene: TRBV12-3/TRBV12-4; abundance: .; j_gene: TRBJ2-3; d_gene: .; CDR3aa: CASSSQGQRTDMQYF; CDR3nt: TGTGCCAGCAGTTCACAGGGTCAGCGGACAGATATGCAGTATTTT
v_gene: TRBV7-3; abundance: .; j_gene: TRBJ2-7; d_gene: TRBD2; CDR3aa: CASSLRIAGGHEQYF; CDR3nt: TGTGCCAGCAGCTTAAGAATAGCGGGAGGTCACGAGCAGTACTTC
v_gene: TRBV5-6; abundance: .; j_gene: TRBJ2-3; d_gene: .; CDR3aa: CASNFTGLTDRQYF; CDR3nt: TGTGCCAGCAACTTCACCGGACTGACAGATAGGCAGTATTTT
v_gene: TRBV7-3; abundance: few; j_gene: TRBJ1-3; d_gene: TRBD1; CDR3aa: CASSQGAGNTIYF; CDR3nt: TGTGCCAGCAGCCAGGGGGCTGGAAACACCATATATTTT
v_gene: TRBV5-1; abundance: .; j_gene: TRBJ2-7; d_gene: .; CDR3aa: CASSGGSSKEQYF; CDR3nt: TGCGCCAGCAGCGGCGGGTCCTCCAAGGAGCAGTACTTC
v_gene: TRBV20-1; abundance: .; j_gene: TRBJ2-3; d_gene: TRBD2; CDR3aa: CSASPRRGDTDTQYF; CDR3nt: TGCAGTGCCAGCCCAAGGCGGGGGGACACAGATACGCAGTATTTT
v_gene: TRBV4-3; abundance: many; j_gene: TRBJ2-6; d_gene: .; CDR3aa: CASSQEFVSGANVLTF; CDR3nt: TGCGCCAGCAGCCAAGAATTCGTCTCTGGGGCCAACGTCCTGACTTTC
v_gene: TRBV12-3/TRBV12-4; abundance: many; j_gene: TRBJ2-5; d_gene: .; CDR3aa: CASSLTETQYF; CDR3nt: TGTGCCAGCAGTCTGACAGAGACCCAGTACTTC
v_gene: TRBV12-3/TRBV12-4; abundance: .; j_gene: TRBJ2-7; d_gene: .; CDR3aa: CVSSFSGTDEQYF; CDR3nt: TGTGTCAGCAGTTTTTCCGGTACGGACGAGCAGTATTTC
v_gene: TRBV11-1; abundance: .; j_gene: TRBJ2-2; d_gene: TRBD1; CDR3aa: CASKDRDTGELFF; CDR3nt: TGTGCCAGCAAGGACAGGGACACCGGGGAGCTGTTTTTT
v_gene: TRBV5-1; abundance: few; j_gene: TRBJ2-2; d_gene: .; CDR3aa: CASSAGPGPGELFF; CDR3nt: TGCGCCAGCAGCGCGGGACCGGGCCCCGGGGAGCTGTTTTTT
v_gene: TRBV11-2; abundance: .; j_gene: TRBJ2-2; d_gene: TRBD2; CDR3aa: CASCPTRLGGELSF; CDR3nt: TGTGCCAGCTGCCCCACCCGGCTCGGGGGGGAGCTGTCTTTT
v_gene: TRBV20-1; abundance: once; j_gene: TRBJ2-1; d_gene: .; CDR3aa: CSTSLSGAEYNEQFF; CDR3nt: TGCAGTACTAGTCTGTCCGGGGCCGAATACAATGAGCAGTTCTTC
v_gene: TRBV7-3; abundance: many; j_gene: TRBJ2-5; d_gene: TRBD2; CDR3aa: CASSEGLAGGPQYF; CDR3nt: TGTGCCAGCAGCGAGGGACTAGCGGGGGGCCCCCAGTACTTC
v_gene: TRBV20-1; abundance: .; j_gene: TRBJ2-7; d_gene: .; CDR3aa: CSAKTSMRHEHYF; CDR3nt: TGCAGTGCTAAGACCTCTATGAGGCACGAGCACTACTTC
v_gene: TRBV24-1; abundance: many; j_gene: TRBJ2-3; d_gene: .; CDR3aa: CATSDIGSAQYF; CDR3nt: TGTGCCACCAGTGATATCGGGAGTGCGCAGTATTTT
v_gene: TRBV14; abundance: few; j_gene: TRBJ1-4; d_gene: .; CDR3aa: CASSRTWGEKLFF; CDR3nt: TGTGCCAGCAGCCGGACCTGGGGGGAAAAACTGTTTTTT
v_gene: TRBV29-1; abundance: many; j_gene: TRBJ1-1; d_gene: .; CDR3aa: CSPRTGGRNTEAFF; CDR3nt: TGCAGCCCCCGGACGGGCGGGCGAAACACTGAAGCTTTCTTT
v_gene: TRBV29-1; abundance: .; j_gene: TRBJ1-1; d_gene: .; CDR3aa: CSVPRQTSNTAAFF; CDR3nt: TGCAGCGTTCCCCGACAGACCTCGAACACTGCAGCTTTCTTT
v_gene: TRBV20-1; abundance: many; j_gene: TRBJ2-3; d_gene: TRBD2; CDR3aa: CSGGPSGGSAQYF; CDR3nt: TGCAGTGGCGGACCCAGCGGGGGTAGTGCGCAGTATTTT
v_gene: TRBV5-4; abundance: many; j_gene: TRBJ2-1; d_gene: TRBD2; CDR3aa: CASSSRLAGKVNEQFF; CDR3nt: TGTGCCAGCAGCTCGAGACTAGCGGGGAAAGTCAATGAGCAGTTCTTC
v_gene: TRBV20-1; abundance: .; j_gene: TRBJ2-5; d_gene: .; CDR3aa: CSASWAGRLETQYF; CDR3nt: TGCAGTGCTAGTTGGGCGGGGAGACTGGAGACCCAGTACTTC
v_gene: TRBV11-2; abundance: .; j_gene: TRBJ1-4; d_gene: .; CDR3aa: CASSSPGALEKLFF; CDR3nt: TGTGCCAGCAGTTCCCCGGGGGCCCTTGAAAAACTGTTTTTT
v_gene: TRBV4-2; abundance: .; j_gene: TRBJ1-2; d_gene: .; CDR3aa: CASSQDVAGQCDYTF; CDR3nt: TGTGCTAGCAGCCAGGATGTGGCAGGGCAATGCGACTACACCTTC
v_gene: TRBV11-2; abundance: .; j_gene: TRBJ1-3; d_gene: .; CDR3aa: CASNRYRDSGNTIYF; CDR3nt: TGTGCCAGCAACCGGTACAGGGACTCTGGGAACACCATATATTTT
v_gene: TRBV4-1; abundance: many; j_gene: TRBJ2-1; d_gene: .; CDR3aa: CASSVGVEQFF; CDR3nt: TGCGCCAGCAGCGTCGGGGTTGAGCAGTTCTTC
v_gene: TRBV5-1; abundance: .; j_gene: TRBJ1-1; d_gene: .; CDR3aa: CASSSIRGLTEAFF; CDR3nt: TGCGCCAGCAGCTCCATTCGGGGGCTTACTGAAGCTTTCTTT
v_gene: TRBV4-1; abundance: .; j_gene: TRBJ2-7; d_gene: .; CDR3aa: CASSQGLVWYWGYITYEQYF; CDR3nt: TGCGCCAGCAGCCAAGGTCTTGTTTGGTACTGGGGCTACATAACCTACGAGCAGTACTTC
v_gene: TRBV4-3; abundance: .; j_gene: TRBJ1-6; d_gene: TRBD1; CDR3aa: CASSQDKVGTANSPLHF; CDR3nt: TGCGCAAGCAGCCAAGATAAAGTCGGGACAGCAAATTCACCCCTCCACTTT
v_gene: TRBV12-3/TRBV12-4; abundance: .; j_gene: TRBJ1-5; d_gene: .; CDR3aa: CASRHDRSSNQPQHF; CDR3nt: TGTGCCAGCAGGCATGACAGGAGTTCCAATCAGCCCCAGCATTTT
v_gene: TRBV11-1; abundance: many; j_gene: TRBJ2-7; d_gene: .; CDR3aa: CASSLGSYEQYF; CDR3nt: TGTGCCAGCAGCTTAGGGTCGTACGAGCAGTACTTC
v_gene: TRBV20-1; abundance: .; j_gene: TRBJ2-5; d_gene: TRBD2; CDR3aa: CSAKVSGPQETQYF; CDR3nt: TGCAGTGCTAAAGTTAGCGGGCCTCAAGAGACCCAGTACTTC
v_gene: TRBV6-5; abundance: .; j_gene: TRBJ2-3; d_gene: .; CDR3aa: CASSIRASTDTQYF; CDR3nt: TGTGCCAGCAGTATTAGGGCTAGCACAGATACTCAGTATTTT
v_gene: TRBV11-3; abundance: .; j_gene: TRBJ1-1; d_gene: .; CDR3aa: CASSSGRGTTEACF; CDR3nt: TGTGCCAGCAGCTCCGGTCGGGGTACCACTGAAGCTTGCTTT
v_gene: TRBV11-3; abundance: .; j_gene: TRBJ2-5; d_gene: TRBD2; CDR3aa: CASNLEAGGQETQYF; CDR3nt: TGCGCCAGCAACTTAGAAGCGGGAGGGCAGGAGACCCAGTACTTC
v_gene: TRBV10-2; abundance: .; j_gene: TRBJ1-5; d_gene: .; CDR3aa: CASSEQYGQPQHF; CDR3nt: TGCGCCAGCAGTGAGCAATACGGCCAGCCCCAGCATTTT
v_gene: TRBV6-6; abundance: .; j_gene: TRBJ1-5; d_gene: .; CDR3aa: CASNYSARGGKQPQHF; CDR3nt: TGTGCCAGCAATTACTCAGCAAGGGGCGGAAAACAGCCCCAGCATTTT
v_gene: TRBV12-3/TRBV12-4; abundance: .; j_gene: TRBJ2-7; d_gene: .; CDR3aa: CASSLDGTSYEHYF; CDR3nt: TGTGCCAGCAGTTTAGACGGCACCTCCTACGAGCACTACTTC
v_gene: TRBV29-1; abundance: .; j_gene: TRBJ1-3; d_gene: .; CDR3aa: CSVARIPSGNTIYF; CDR3nt: TGCAGCGTTGCGAGGATTCCTTCTGGAAACACCATATATTTT
v_gene: TRBV29-1; abundance: few; j_gene: TRBJ2-3; d_gene: .; CDR3aa: CSVEEVGGTAGYTQYF; CDR3nt: TGCAGCGTTGAAGAGGTGGGGGGAACGGCGGGATATACGCAGTATTTT
v_gene: TRBV20-1; abundance: .; j_gene: TRBJ1-2; d_gene: .; CDR3aa: CSASTGGYTF; CDR3nt: TGCAGTGCTAGCACGGGCGGCTACACCTTC
v_gene: TRBV2; abundance: few; j_gene: TRBJ2-5; d_gene: .; CDR3aa: CASSDRETQYF; CDR3nt: TGTGCCAGCAGTGACAGAGAGACCCAGTACTTC